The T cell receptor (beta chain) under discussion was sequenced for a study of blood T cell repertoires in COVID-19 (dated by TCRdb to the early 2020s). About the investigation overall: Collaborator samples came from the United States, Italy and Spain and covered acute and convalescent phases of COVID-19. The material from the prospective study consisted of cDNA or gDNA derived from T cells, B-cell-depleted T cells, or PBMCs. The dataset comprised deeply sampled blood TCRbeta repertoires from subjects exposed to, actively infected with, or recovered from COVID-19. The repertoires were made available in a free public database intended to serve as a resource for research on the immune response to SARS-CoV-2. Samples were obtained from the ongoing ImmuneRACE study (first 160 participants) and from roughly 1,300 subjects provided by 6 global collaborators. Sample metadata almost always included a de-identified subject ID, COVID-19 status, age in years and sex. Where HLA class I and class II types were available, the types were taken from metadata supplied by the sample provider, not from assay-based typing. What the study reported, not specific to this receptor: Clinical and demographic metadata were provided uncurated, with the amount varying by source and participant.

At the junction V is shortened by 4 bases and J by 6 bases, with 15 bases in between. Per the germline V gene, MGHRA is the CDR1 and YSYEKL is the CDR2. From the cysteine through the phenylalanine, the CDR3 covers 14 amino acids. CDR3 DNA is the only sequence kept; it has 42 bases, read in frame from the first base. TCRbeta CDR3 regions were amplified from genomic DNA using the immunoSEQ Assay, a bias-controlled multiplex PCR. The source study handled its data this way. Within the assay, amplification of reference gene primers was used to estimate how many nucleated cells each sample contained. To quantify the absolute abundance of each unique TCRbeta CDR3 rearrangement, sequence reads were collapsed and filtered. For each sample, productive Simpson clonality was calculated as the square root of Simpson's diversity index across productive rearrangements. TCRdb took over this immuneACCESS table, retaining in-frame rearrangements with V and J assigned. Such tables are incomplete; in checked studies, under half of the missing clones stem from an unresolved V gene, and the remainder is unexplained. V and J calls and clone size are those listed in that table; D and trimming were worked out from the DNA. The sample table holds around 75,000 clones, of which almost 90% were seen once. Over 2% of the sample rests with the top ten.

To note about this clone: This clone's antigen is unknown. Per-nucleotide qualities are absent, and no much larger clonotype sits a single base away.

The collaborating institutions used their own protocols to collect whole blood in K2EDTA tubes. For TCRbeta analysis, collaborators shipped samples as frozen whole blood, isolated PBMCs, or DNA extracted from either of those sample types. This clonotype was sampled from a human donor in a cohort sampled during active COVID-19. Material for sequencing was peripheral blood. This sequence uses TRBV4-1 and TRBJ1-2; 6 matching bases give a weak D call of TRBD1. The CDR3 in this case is CASSPPGAVHGYTF. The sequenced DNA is TGCGCCAGCAGCCCTCCAGGGGCGGTTCATGGCTACACCTTC.